The 9 T cell receptor beta chains in this list originate from one sample, sequenced in a study of T-cell memory formation after mild COVID-19. Each CDR3 protein is one row after TCRdb ran MiXCR on the 5' RACE reads. The table has some 450,000 distinct CDR3 sequences, about a sixth seen once; the top ten hold about a fifth. Sequences were obtained from PBMCs or a T cell subset sorted from them (not recorded which). The receptor set was obtained from a man aged 18-30 years who had mild COVID-19 (a few samples of this study predate the infection). Cell type and time point are not known.

This chain joins TRBV7-3 and TRBJ2-1; D uncertain. Trimming took 5 bases from V and 1 from J, leaving 12 bases between them. This CDR3 spans 15 amino acids. Germline V gene lookup returns CDR1 SGHTA and CDR2 FQGTGA. CDR3 bases: TGTGCCAGCAGCCTAGGCCCAGCGTCCTACAATGAGCAGTTCTTC. Protein product: CASSLGPASYNEQFF.

This clonotype was observed a few times. This chain uses TRBV15 with TRBJ2-1; the match to TRBD1 covers 7 bases. Trimming cost V 0 bases and J 7 bases; bases outside gene matches: 3. The CDR3 sequence is 14 residues long. The germline gives CDR1 LNHNV, CDR2 YYDKDF (reference sequence). The CDR3 region is CATSRDSRGNEQFF. The CDR3 DNA sequence: TGTGCCACCAGCAGAGATTCCAGGGGGAATGAGCAGTTCTTC.

The chain is built from TRBV20-1 and TRBJ2-2, with 9 bases fitting TRBD1. The junction had 8 bases not matched to a gene; V was cut back by 0 bases and J by 6 bases. CDR1 is DFQATT, CDR2 SNEGSKA, per germline (reference sequence). This CDR3 comprises 16 residues. The CDR3 spells CSARETGTGFAGELFF. CDR3 nucleotide sequence: TGCAGTGCTAGAGAAACCGGGACAGGGTTTGCCGGGGAGCTGTTTTTT.

In this sample, this clonotype turned up many times. The chain joins TRBV7-2 to TRBJ2-6; D may be TRBD2 (8 bases). With 5 bases removed from V and 0 bases from J, the gap between germline ends came to 14 bases. The germline V gene has CDR1 SGHTA and CDR2 FQGNSA. This CDR3 has 17 residues. In nucleotides, the CDR3 is TGTGCCAGCAGCAAGACAGGGACTAGCTCTGGGGCCAACGTCCTGACTTTC. The encoded protein is CASSKTGTSSGANVLTF. The variable domain in full, with the rest retrieved from reference TRBV7-2 and TRBJ2-6, is GAGVSQSPSNKVTEKGKDVELRCDPISGHTALYWYRQSLGQGLEFLIYFQGNSAPDKSGLPSDRFSAERTGGSVSTLTIQRTQQEDSAVYLCASSKTGTSSGANVLTFGAGSRLTVL.

The V gene is TRBV5-1, the J gene TRBJ2-3; 7 bases align to TRBD2. The germline CDR1 and CDR2 sequences are SGHRS and YFSETQ. The CDR3 has 16 amino acids. Germline trimming cut 3 bases from V and 3 bases from J; bases unmatched to any gene: 10. In DNA form, the CDR3 reads TGCGCCAGCAGCTCACCTTCGGGGGGACGGACAGATACGCAGTATTTT. The encoded protein is CASSSPSGGRTDTQYF.

This clonotype came up a few times. The chain has TRBV11-2 and TRBJ2-3, with TRBD2 identical over 10 bases. V shed 0 bases, J shed 0 bases, and the junction held 12 bases outside the gene matches. Looked up from germline, CDR1 is SGHAT and CDR2 is FQNNGV. This CDR3 is built from 20 residues. The CDR3 DNA sequence: TGTGCCAGCAGCTTAGAGGCTAGCGGGGGACGCAGCCTTAGCACAGATACGCAGTATTTT. This encodes CASSLEASGGRSLSTDTQYF.

The CDR3 loop is CASSGDSDSGANVLTF. The CDR3 bases are TGTGCCAGCAGCGGGGACAGCGACTCTGGGGCCAACGTCCTGACTTTC. J is TRBJ2-6 and V is TRBV7-3; 7 nucleotides line up with TRBD1. Germline assignment: CDR1 SGHTA and CDR2 FQGTGA. This CDR3 spans 16 amino acids. Germline trimming cut 5 bases from V and 0 bases from J; bases unmatched to any gene: 4.

In this sample, this clonotype turned up a few times. The chain is built from TRBV3-1 and TRBJ2-5; TRBD2 matches at 8 bases. The CDR3 contains 16 residues. J was trimmed by 7 bases and V by 5 bases; bases with no gene match: 15. Germline CDR1 and CDR2: LGHDT and YNNKEL (reference sequence). CDR3 DNA: TGTGCCAGCAGCTCCCTTGATGGCGGGGGGCCCGGGACCCAGTACTTC. This encodes CASSSLDGGGPGTQYF.

V usage is TRBV27 and J usage is TRBJ1-1; D unclear. The germline gives CDR1 MNHEY, CDR2 SMNVEV (reference sequence). CDR3 length equals 13 residues. V was clipped by 5 bases and J by 10 bases, with 17 bases between them. The CDR3 loop is CASSPTPSTAAFF. The CDR3 nucleotides read TGTGCCAGCAGTCCGACGCCCTCGACGGCAGCTTTCTTT.